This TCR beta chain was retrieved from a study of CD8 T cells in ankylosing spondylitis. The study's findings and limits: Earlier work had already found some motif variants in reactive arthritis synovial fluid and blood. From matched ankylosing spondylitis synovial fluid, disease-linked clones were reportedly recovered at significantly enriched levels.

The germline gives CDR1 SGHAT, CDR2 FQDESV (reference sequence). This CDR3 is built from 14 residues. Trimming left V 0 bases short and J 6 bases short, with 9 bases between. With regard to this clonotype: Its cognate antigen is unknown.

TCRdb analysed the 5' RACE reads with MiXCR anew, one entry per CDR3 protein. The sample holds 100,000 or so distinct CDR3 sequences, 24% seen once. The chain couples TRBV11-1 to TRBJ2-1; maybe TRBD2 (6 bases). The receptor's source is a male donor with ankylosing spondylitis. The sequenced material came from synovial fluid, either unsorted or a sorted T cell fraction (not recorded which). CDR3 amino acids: CASSLAGGINEQFF. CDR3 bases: TGTGCCAGCAGCTTAGCGGGAGGAATCAATGAGCAGTTCTTC.